This section outlines one TCR beta chain sequence together with its context. TCRdb's table, derived via immunoSEQ multiplex PCR, lists solely in-frame clones and lacks some. The sample lists about 65,000 clones, 94% seen once, with nearly 4.5% in the top ten. The length of the CDR3 is 14 residues. V was clipped by 10 bases and J by 4 bases, with 19 bases between them. Germline V gives CDR1 MNHNY, CDR2 SVGAGI (reference sequence). The data are from a study of cytomegalovirus exposure and HLA in healthy donors. The source material was PBMCs. The genes are TRBV6-6 and TRBJ1-1, with D possibly matching TRBD1 (5 bases). This receptor was identified in a man younger than 35 in good health and CMV-seropositive. The CDR3 loop is CATVHGGVGTEAFF. CDR3 sequence (DNA): TGTGCCACCGTACACGGGGGGGTGGGCACTGAAGCTTTCTTT.